The 14 T cell receptor beta chains listed next were all sequenced from one sample in a study of T cells in Graves' hyperthyroidism and ophthalmopathy. Researchers amplified the TCR beta CDR3 regions from RNA transcripts. HTBI primers drove first-round RT-PCR of the TCR CDR3. TCRdb analysed the multiplex PCR reads with MiXCR anew, one entry per CDR3 protein. The sample carries approximately 700,000 distinct CDR3 sequences, roughly 17% recorded once. The source material was blood. These receptors all stem from a man aged 18 to 30 with Graves' hyperthyroidism.

This clonotype has at least ten counts. The chain uses TRBV28 and TRBJ2-1; either TRBD1 or TRBD2 may supply D (6 bases each). CDR3 size: 15 residues. Trimming stripped 3 bases from V and 6 bases from J, with 15 bases between. The germline CDR1 and CDR2 sequences are MDHEN and SYDVKM. The CDR3 sequence: CASSFLALGGNEQFF. CDR3 nucleotide sequence: TGTGCCAGCAGTTTCCTAGCGTTAGGGGGCAATGAGCAGTTCTTC.

This clonotype was found a few times. This chain connects TRBV12-3 or TRBV12-4 to TRBJ1-5; TRBD1 is a possible D gene (6 bases). The CDR3 runs to 14 residues. V was pared by 4 bases and J by 6 bases, with 13 bases between. The CDR3 here is CASSYHREGQPQHF. As DNA, the CDR3 is TGTGCCAGCAGTTATCACAGGGAGGGTCAGCCCCAGCATTTT.

This clonotype was observed many times. The chain links TRBV5-1 to TRBJ2-7; D not resolved. This CDR3 spans 14 amino acids. In germline, CDR1 is SGHRS, CDR2 YFSETQ. V was shortened by 2 bases and J by 6 bases, with 15 bases between the two germline ends. CDR3: CASSFSGRAGEQYF. The CDR3 nucleotides are TGCGCCAGCAGCTTCTCAGGAAGGGCTGGCGAGCAGTACTTC.

This clonotype has at least ten counts. The genes are TRBV12-3 or TRBV12-4 and TRBJ2-3; D is unresolved. This CDR3 has 14 amino acids. Trimming took off 3 bases at V and 6 bases at J, with 13 bases between the two ends. CDR3 in amino acids: CASSFGVRLDTQYF. The DNA for the CDR3 is TGTGCCAGCAGTTTCGGCGTACGGTTGGATACGCAGTATTTT.

The chain has TRBV7-9 and TRBJ2-7; no clear D. Trimming removed 5 bases at V and 4 bases at J, with 6 bases between. The germline gives CDR1 SEHNR, CDR2 FQNEAQ (reference sequence). The CDR3 extends over 11 amino acids. Here the CDR3 DNA reads TGTGCCAGCAGCCACCAATACGAGCAGTACTTC. This gives the protein CASSHQYEQYF.

This clonotype showed up many times. This chain joins TRBV2 and TRBJ1-5, with a weak D call TRBD1 (5 bases). This CDR3 contains 14 residues. Trimming pared 4 bases from V and 7 bases from J, leaving 14 bases between. Germline V lookup: CDR1 SNHLY, CDR2 FYNNEI. CDR3 in DNA: TGTGCCAGCAGTGGGGGGGGTAGAGAGCAGCCCCAGCATTTT. Residues: CASSGGGREQPQHF.

Only a few counts were recorded for this clonotype. V is TRBV28 and J is TRBJ2-7; 9 positions agree with TRBD1. The CDR3 has 14 amino acids. V lost 7 bases, J lost 4 bases, and 8 bases stayed unmatched. Germline V lookup: CDR1 MDHEN, CDR2 SYDVKM. DNA for the CDR3: TGTGCCAGCAACTGGGGACAGGGAGGATACGAGCAGTACTTC. This gives the protein CASNWGQGGYEQYF.

The chain carries TRBV11-1 and TRBJ2-7; D remains ambiguous. The CDR3 totals 13 residues. From germline, CDR1 is SGHAT and CDR2 FQDESV (reference sequence). The ends were cut back, 4 bases at V and 7 bases at J, with 14 bases in the middle. CDR3 nucleotide sequence: TGTGCCAGCAGCTCCGACGGTTTTGGAGAGCAGTACTTC. Protein sequence: CASSSDGFGEQYF.

This clonotype was seen a few times. The chain has TRBV7-9 and TRBJ1-2; D is undetermined. The V gene's germline CDR1 is SEHNR and CDR2 FQNEAQ (reference sequence). The V gene lost 0 bases and the J gene lost 4 bases, with 12 bases spanning the gap. The CDR3 covers 15 residues. This CDR3 reads CASSLAVRGGYGYTF. In DNA form, the CDR3 reads TGTGCCAGCAGCTTAGCGGTCCGTGGTGGCTATGGCTACACCTTC. Drawing the rest from reference TRBV7-9 and TRBJ1-2, the complete variable domain is DTGVSQNPRHKITKRGQNVTFRCDPISEHNRLYWYRQTLGQGPEFLTYFQNEAQLEKSRLLSDRFSAERPKGSFSTLEIQRTEQGDSAMYLCASSLAVRGGYGYTFGSGTRLTVV.

V usage is TRBV14 and J usage is TRBJ2-7; 8 bases fit TRBD2. This CDR3 has 15 residues. The V gene's germline CDR1 is SGHDN and CDR2 FVKESK. With 0 bases clipped from V and 5 bases from J, the junction kept 6 bases outside the gene matches. The CDR3 loop reads CASSQETAGVNEQYF. As DNA, the CDR3 is TGTGCCAGCAGCCAAGAGACAGCGGGAGTCAACGAGCAGTACTTC.

This clonotype appeared many times. The CDR3 here is CASSPPRSSAYEQYF. For the CDR3, the DNA is TGTGCCAGCTCACCCCCTCGGTCGTCAGCTTACGAGCAGTACTTC. J is TRBJ2-7 and V is TRBV18; no firm D call. The CDR3 loop spans 15 amino acids. Germline V CDR1 and CDR2: KGHSH, LQKENI. V lost 3 bases to trimming and J lost 4 bases, with 16 bases between them.

This clonotype has just a few counts. The chain links TRBV20-1 to TRBJ1-4; D unclear. This CDR3 is built from 12 residues. V gave up 6 bases and J gave up 7 bases, with 12 bases separating them. CDR1 DFQATT and CDR2 SNEGSKA come from the germline V gene (reference sequence). The CDR3: CSANRGGEKLFF. CDR3 nucleotide sequence: TGCAGTGCCAACCGAGGAGGTGAAAAACTGTTTTTT.

This clonotype was observed a handful of times. The chain recombines TRBV7-8 with TRBJ1-1; no reliable D call. The CDR3 is 16 residues long. CDR1 and CDR2 (germline): SGHVS, FQNEAQ. Trimming cost V 5 bases and J 1 base, with 17 bases left between them. CDR3 DNA sequence: TGTGCCAGCAGCCTATATTTTTTGGGATCGAACACTGAAGCTTTCTTT. Amino acids: CASSLYFLGSNTEAFF. The entire variable domain, with the rest obtained from reference TRBV7-8 and TRBJ1-1, is as follows: GAGVSQSPRYKVAKRGQDVALRCDPISGHVSLFWYQQALGQGPEFLTYFQNEAQLDKSGLPSDRFFAERPEGSVSTLKIQRTQQEDSAVYLCASSLYFLGSNTEAFFGQGTRLTVV.

This chain uses TRBV4-1 with TRBJ2-1; D tentatively reads TRBD1 or TRBD2 (5 bases each). This CDR3 comprises 16 residues. Germline CDR1 reads MGHRA; CDR2 reads YSYEKL. V lost 2 bases to trimming and J lost 7 bases, with 18 bases between them. CDR3 nucleotides: TGCGCCAGCAGCCAACCGAGGGGAAGGGTAGGAAATGAGCAGTTCTTC. Amino acid sequence: CASSQPRGRVGNEQFF.